These T cell receptor beta chains were read from a single sample in a study of Tregs in tolerant kidney transplant recipients. TCRdb keeps only in-frame clones here, not all; method: immunoSEQ multiplex PCR. Among around 98,000 clones listed, over 85% were seen once. This material consisted of CD4+ T cells from blood, taken before the transplant. The receptors here all came from a human donor who received a combined kidney and bone marrow transplant. The CDR3 runs from the conserved cysteine through the conserved F or W. The order of the fields is D gene, J gene, CDR3 length, V gene, clone size, CDR3 protein, CDR3 DNA. A D gene is named only where the DNA matches it firmly. Not all rows give a size; the values are once, few, many and, for expanded clones, a class.

TRBD1	TRBJ2-1	15	TRBV27	NA	CARDRDRSSYNEQFF	TGTGCCAGGGACCGGGACAGAAGCTCCTACAATGAGCAGTTCTTC
TRBD1	TRBJ1-1	17	TRBV28	NA	CASSQPLQGSLNTEAFF	TGTGCCAGCAGTCAGCCATTACAGGGGAGCCTGAACACTGAAGCTTTCTTT
TRBD2	TRBJ2-7	18	TRBV19	NA	CASSIRGTSGGPAYEQYF	TGTGCCAGTAGTATCCGGGGGACTAGCGGGGGGCCAGCCTACGAGCAGTACTTC
NA	TRBJ2-1	14	TRBV12-5	NA	CASGPGWPINEQFF	TGTGCTAGTGGTCCGGGATGGCCTATCAATGAGCAGTTCTTC
NA	TRBJ1-4	12	TRBV14	few	CASSQGQEKLFF	TGTGCCAGCAGCCAAGGTCAAGAAAAACTGTTTTTT
TRBD2	TRBJ2-7	16	TRBV4-3	NA	CASSQVFSGITYEQYF	TGCGCCAGCAGCCAAGTATTTAGCGGGATAACCTACGAGCAGTACTTC
NA	TRBJ2-3	13	TRBV30	NA	CAWRSSLQDTQYF	TGTGCCTGGAGAAGTAGCTTGCAAGATACGCAGTATTTT
NA	TRBJ1-4	14	TRBV19	NA	CASMHRGANEKLFF	TGTGCCAGTATGCACCGGGGAGCGAATGAAAAACTGTTTTTT
TRBD1	TRBJ2-1	15	TRBV5-1	NA	CASSSRDRYYNEQFF	TGCGCCAGCAGCTCCCGGGACAGGTACTACAATGAGCAGTTCTTC
TRBD1	TRBJ1-3	15	TRBV7-9	NA	CASSLMSTGRNTIYF	TGTGCCAGCAGCTTAATGTCGACAGGGAGAAACACCATATATTTT
TRBD1	TRBJ2-4	17	TRBV19	NA	CASSIGRDSSPKNIQYF	TGTGCCAGTAGTATAGGTCGGGACAGTAGTCCCAAAAACATTCAGTACTTC
NA	TRBJ2-5	17	TRBV9	NA	CASSVVPATTGQETQYF	TGTGCCAGCAGCGTGGTCCCCGCAACGACGGGGCAAGAGACCCAGTACTTC
NA	TRBJ2-3	17	TRBV9	NA	CASSVVIPGSSTDTQYF	TGTGCCAGCAGCGTAGTTATACCAGGGTCTAGCACAGATACGCAGTATTTT
NA	TRBJ2-7	15	TRBV10-3	NA	CAISDGRGQTYEQYF	TGTGCCATCAGTGATGGTAGGGGACAAACCTACGAGCAGTACTTC
NA	TRBJ1-1	15	TRBV11-1	once	CASSFGGVWNTEAFF	TGTGCCAGCAGCTTCGGGGGGGTGTGGAACACTGAAGCTTTCTTT
NA	TRBJ2-7	14	TRBV10-3	few	CAIRAGQTSYEQYF	TGTGCCATCAGGGCGGGACAGACCTCCTACGAGCAGTACTTC
TRBD2	TRBJ2-2	18	TRBV9	NA	CASSGDHGLAGNTGELFF	TGTGCCAGCAGCGGCGACCACGGACTAGCGGGGAACACCGGGGAGCTGTTTTTT
NA	TRBJ1-2	13	TRBV30	NA	CAWSSGDGGGYTF	TGTGCCTGGAGTAGCGGGGATGGAGGAGGCTACACCTTC
NA	TRBJ1-5	16	TRBV18	NA	CASSPSQGLSNQPQHF	TGTGCCAGCTCACCGTCCCAGGGTCTCAGCAATCAGCCCCAGCATTTT
NA	TRBJ2-3	14	TRBV27	NA	CASGLQKGTDTQYF	TGTGCCAGCGGGCTCCAGAAGGGCACAGATACGCAGTATTTT
TRBD1	TRBJ1-1	13	TRBV9	NA	CASSVVERGQAFF	TGTGCCAGCAGCGTAGTGGAGAGGGGGCAAGCTTTCTTT
NA	TRBJ2-1	14	TRBV28	NA	CASSTPGQYNEQFF	TGTGCCAGCAGTACCCCTGGGCAGTACAATGAGCAGTTCTTC
TRBD2	TRBJ2-7	17	TRBV27	NA	CASSFWSGGRPWREQYF	TGTGCCAGCAGTTTTTGGTCTGGCGGGAGGCCCTGGCGCGAGCAGTACTTC
TRBD1	TRBJ2-2	16	TRBV4-3	NA	CASSQNVRQGTGELFF	TGCGCCAGCAGCCAAAATGTGCGACAGGGGACCGGGGAGCTGTTTTTT
TRBD2	TRBJ2-2	15	TRBV9	NA	CASAFGTSSSGELFF	TGTGCCAGCGCCTTCGGGACTAGCTCGAGCGGGGAGCTGTTTTTT
NA	TRBJ1-2	15	TRBV15	NA	CATSRDFSSNYGYTF	TGTGCCACCAGCAGAGATTTTTCCTCTAACTATGGCTACACCTTC
NA	TRBJ2-2	16	TRBV7-6	NA	CASSSASLAAGGELFF	TGTGCCAGCAGCTCAGCGTCACTAGCCGCCGGCGGGGAGCTGTTTTTT
TRBD2	TRBJ2-7	13	TRBV6-6	NA	CASTTGGIYEQYF	TGTGCCAGCACCACCGGGGGGATCTACGAGCAGTACTTC
NA	TRBJ2-5	13	TRBV7-2	NA	CASSSAGQETQYF	TGTGCCAGCAGCTCGGCAGGCCAAGAGACCCAGTACTTC
NA	TRBJ2-7	11	TRBV19	NA	CASTSFTEQYF	TGTGCCAGTACGAGTTTCACCGAGCAGTACTTC
TRBD1	TRBJ2-1	14	TRBV19	NA	CASSWTGGHNEQFF	TGTGCCAGTAGTTGGACAGGGGGTCACAATGAGCAGTTCTTC
NA	TRBJ2-3	16	TRBV7-6	NA	CASGSRGGSSTDTQYF	TGTGCCAGCGGTTCTCGCGGCGGATCTAGCACAGATACGCAGTATTTT
NA	TRBJ1-4	14	TRBV28	NA	CASSLSGDNEKLFF	TGTGCCAGCAGTTTATCGGGAGATAATGAAAAACTGTTTTTT
NA	TRBJ1-1	12	TRBV27	NA	CASRAMNTEAFF	TGTGCCAGCAGAGCCATGAACACTGAAGCTTTCTTT
NA	TRBJ1-3	17	TRBV5-1	NA	CASSQSPEQSSGNTIYF	TGCGCCAGCAGCCAATCTCCAGAACAGAGCTCTGGAAACACCATATATTTT
NA	TRBJ2-2	15	TRBV19	NA	CASSDRGSRTGELFF	TGTGCCAGTAGTGATAGAGGGAGTCGAACCGGGGAGCTGTTTTTT
NA	TRBJ1-5	14	TRBV28	NA	CASSLTGRSQPQHF	TGTGCCAGCAGCCTGACTGGGAGGAGTCAGCCCCAGCATTTT